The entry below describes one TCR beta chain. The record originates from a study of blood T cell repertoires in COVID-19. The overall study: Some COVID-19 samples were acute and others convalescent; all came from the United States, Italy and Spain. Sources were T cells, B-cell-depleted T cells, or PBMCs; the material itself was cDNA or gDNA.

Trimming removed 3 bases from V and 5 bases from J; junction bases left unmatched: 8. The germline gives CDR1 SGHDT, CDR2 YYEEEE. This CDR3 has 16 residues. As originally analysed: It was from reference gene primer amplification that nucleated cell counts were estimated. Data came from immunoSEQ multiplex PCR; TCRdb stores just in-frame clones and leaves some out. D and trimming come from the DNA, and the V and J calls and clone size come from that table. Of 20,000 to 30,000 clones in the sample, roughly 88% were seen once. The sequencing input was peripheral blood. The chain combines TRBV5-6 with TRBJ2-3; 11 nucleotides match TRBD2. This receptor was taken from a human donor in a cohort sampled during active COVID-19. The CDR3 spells CASSSTGSGRGDTQYF. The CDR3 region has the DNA TGTGCCAGCAGCTCCACAGGTAGCGGGAGGGGAGATACGCAGTATTTT.